This entry describes one T cell receptor (beta chain). Clones were sequenced by immunoSEQ multiplex PCR, and TCRdb holds only the in-frame ones, with some missing. The data show roughly 99,000 clones, more than 75% seen once. The data belong to a study of control samples from healthy donors and cancer patients. The CDR3 covers 12 residues. Deletions cut 5 bases from V and 7 bases from J, with 9 bases between. Germline lookup yields CDR1 SGHVS and CDR2 FQNEAQ. This receptor was identified in a man in his 60s in good health. Sequenced: blood. This chain links TRBV7-8 with TRBJ1-5; D gene uncertain. The CDR3 is CASSQGSQPQHF. The CDR3 DNA reads TGTGCCAGCAGCCAAGGTTCCCAGCCCCAGCATTTT.